This T cell receptor beta chain was documented in a study of T-cell reconstitution after alpha-beta-depleted transplantation in children. TCRbeta library construction was performed incorporating unique molecular identifiers. From the PCR reads, TCRdb called clonotypes with MiXCR, one entry per CDR3 protein. The data show under 450,000 distinct CDR3 sequences, with roughly 17% seen just once and 25% to 30% held by the top ten. Whole-study findings and limits: Several hundred expanded graft clones reportedly gave rise to the alpha-beta T cells present about two months after transplant.

This clonotype appeared once. Its matching antigen is unknown. The CDR3 has 14 residues. V lost 6 bases, J lost 7 bases, and 8 bases stayed unmatched. From germline, CDR1 is SNHLY and CDR2 FYNNEI. V is TRBV2 and J is TRBJ2-1, with 8 bases matching TRBD1. This receptor was obtained from a boy under two years old who had a stem cell transplant for Wiskott-Aldrich syndrome, so the T cells may come from the graft donor. This specimen consisted of PBMCs, mostly from graft donor cells, obtained 360 days after TCRalphabeta/CD19-depleted stem cell transplant. The CDR3 DNA reads TGTGCCAGCAGAGCCGGGACAGGACTTAATGAGCAGTTCTTC. This codes for CASRAGTGLNEQFF.